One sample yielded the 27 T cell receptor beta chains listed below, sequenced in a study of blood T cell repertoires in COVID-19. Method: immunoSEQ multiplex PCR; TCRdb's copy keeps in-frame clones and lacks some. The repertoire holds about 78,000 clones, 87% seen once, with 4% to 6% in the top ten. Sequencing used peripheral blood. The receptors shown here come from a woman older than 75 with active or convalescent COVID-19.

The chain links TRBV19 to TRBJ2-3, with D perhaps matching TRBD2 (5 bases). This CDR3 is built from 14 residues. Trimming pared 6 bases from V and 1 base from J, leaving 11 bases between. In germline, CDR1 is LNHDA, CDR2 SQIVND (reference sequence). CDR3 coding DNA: TGTGCCAGTAGCAGAGGGTACGGCACAGATACGCAGTATTTT. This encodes CASSRGYGTDTQYF.

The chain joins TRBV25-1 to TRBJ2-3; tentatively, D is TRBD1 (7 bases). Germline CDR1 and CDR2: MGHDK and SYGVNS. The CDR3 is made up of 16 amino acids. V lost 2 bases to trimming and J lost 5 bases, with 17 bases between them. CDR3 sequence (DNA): TGTGCCAGCAGTGAACGCAGGGGGGTTCGTGGAGATACGCAGTATTTT. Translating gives CASSERRGVRGDTQYF. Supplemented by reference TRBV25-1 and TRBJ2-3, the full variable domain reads EADIYQTPRYLVIGTGKKITLECSQTMGHDKMYWYQQDPGMELHLIHYSYGVNSTEKGDLSSESTVSRIRTEHFPLTLESARPSHTSQYLCASSERRGVRGDTQYFGPGTRLTVL.

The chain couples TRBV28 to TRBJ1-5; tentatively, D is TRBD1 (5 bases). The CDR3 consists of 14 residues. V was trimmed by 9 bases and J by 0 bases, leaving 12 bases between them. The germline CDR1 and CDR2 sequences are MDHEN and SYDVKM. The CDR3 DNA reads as TGTGCCAGTTTCTCTACAGGTAGCAATCAGCCCCAGCATTTT. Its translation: CASFSTGSNQPQHF.

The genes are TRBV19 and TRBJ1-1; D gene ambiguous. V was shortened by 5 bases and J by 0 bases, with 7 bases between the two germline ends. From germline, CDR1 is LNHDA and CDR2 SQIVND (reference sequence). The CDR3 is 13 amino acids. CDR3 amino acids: CASSRVMNTEAFF. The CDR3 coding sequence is TGTGCCAGTAGTCGGGTCATGAACACTGAAGCTTTCTTT. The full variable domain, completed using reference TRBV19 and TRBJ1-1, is DGGITQSPKYLFRKEGQNVTLSCEQNLNHDAMYWYRQDPGQGLRLIYYSQIVNDFQKGDIAEGYSVSREKKESFPLTVTSAQKNPTAFYLCASSRVMNTEAFFGQGTRLTVV.

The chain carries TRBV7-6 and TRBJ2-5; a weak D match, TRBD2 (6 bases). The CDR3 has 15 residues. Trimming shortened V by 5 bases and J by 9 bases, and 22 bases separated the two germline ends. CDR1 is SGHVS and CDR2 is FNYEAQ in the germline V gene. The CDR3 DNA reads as TGTGCCAGCAGCATGCGGGACGTTTCTAGATCGGCCCAGTACTTC. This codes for CASSMRDVSRSAQYF.

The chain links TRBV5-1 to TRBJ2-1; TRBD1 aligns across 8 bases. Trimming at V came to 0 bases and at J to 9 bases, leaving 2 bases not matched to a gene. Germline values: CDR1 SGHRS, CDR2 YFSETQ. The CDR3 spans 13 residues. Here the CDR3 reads CASSLGQGFEQFF. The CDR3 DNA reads TGCGCCAGCAGCTTGGGACAGGGGTTTGAGCAGTTCTTC.

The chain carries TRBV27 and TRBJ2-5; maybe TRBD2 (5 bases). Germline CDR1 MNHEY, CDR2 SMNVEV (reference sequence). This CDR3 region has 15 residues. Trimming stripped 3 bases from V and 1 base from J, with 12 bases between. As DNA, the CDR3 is TGTGCCAGCAGTTTGAGGCGGGTAATCCAAGAGACCCAGTACTTC. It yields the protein CASSLRRVIQETQYF.

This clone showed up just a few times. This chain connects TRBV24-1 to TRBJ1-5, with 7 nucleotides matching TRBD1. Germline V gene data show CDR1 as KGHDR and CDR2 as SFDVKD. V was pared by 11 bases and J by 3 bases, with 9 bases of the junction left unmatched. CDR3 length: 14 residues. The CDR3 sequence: CASGGGGPNQPQHF. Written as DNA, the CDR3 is TGTGCCAGTGGAGGAGGGGGCCCCAATCAGCCCCAGCATTTT.

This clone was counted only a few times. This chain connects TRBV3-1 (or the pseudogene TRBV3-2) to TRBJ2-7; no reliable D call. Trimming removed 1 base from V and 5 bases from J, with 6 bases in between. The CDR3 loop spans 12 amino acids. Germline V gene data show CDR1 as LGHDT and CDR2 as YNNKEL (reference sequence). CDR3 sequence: CASSQVGHEQYF. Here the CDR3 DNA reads TGTGCCAGCAGCCAAGTGGGCCACGAGCAGTACTTC.

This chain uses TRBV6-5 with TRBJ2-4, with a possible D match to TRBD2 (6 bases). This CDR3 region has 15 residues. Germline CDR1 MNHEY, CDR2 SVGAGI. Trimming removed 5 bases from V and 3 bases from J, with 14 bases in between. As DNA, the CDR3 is TGTGCCAGCAGTAACCGGGACTTTCACAAAAACATTCAGTACTTC. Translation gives CASSNRDFHKNIQYF.

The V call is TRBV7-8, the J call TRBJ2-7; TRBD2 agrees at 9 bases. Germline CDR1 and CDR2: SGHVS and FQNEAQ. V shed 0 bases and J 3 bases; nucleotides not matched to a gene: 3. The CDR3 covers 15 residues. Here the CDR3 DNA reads TGTGCCAGCAGCTTAGCCGGGACTAGCTTCTACGAGCAGTACTTC. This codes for CASSLAGTSFYEQYF.

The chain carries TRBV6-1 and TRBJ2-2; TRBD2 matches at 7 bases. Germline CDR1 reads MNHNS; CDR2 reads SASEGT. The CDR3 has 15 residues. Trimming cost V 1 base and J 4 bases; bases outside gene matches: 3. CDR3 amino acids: CASSEGGGGTGELFF. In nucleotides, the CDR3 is TGTGCCAGCAGTGAAGGTGGGGGGGGCACCGGGGAGCTGTTTTTT.

The CDR3 here is CASIAAGFSYNEQFF. The CDR3 region has the DNA TGTGCCAGCATCGCGGCGGGTTTCTCCTACAATGAGCAGTTCTTC. The V call is TRBV11-2, the J call TRBJ2-1, with a possible D match to TRBD2 (5 bases). The CDR3 is 15 amino acids. Germline V gene lookup returns CDR1 SGHAT and CDR2 FQNNGV. V was shortened by 7 bases and J by 0 bases, with 13 bases between the two germline ends.

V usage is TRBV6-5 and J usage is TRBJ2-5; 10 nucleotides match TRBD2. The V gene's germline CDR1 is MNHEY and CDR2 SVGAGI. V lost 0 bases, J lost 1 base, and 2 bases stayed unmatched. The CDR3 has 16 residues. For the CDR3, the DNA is TGTGCCAGCAGTTACTCGTTAGCGGGAGGCCAAGAGACCCAGTACTTC. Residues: CASSYSLAGGQETQYF.

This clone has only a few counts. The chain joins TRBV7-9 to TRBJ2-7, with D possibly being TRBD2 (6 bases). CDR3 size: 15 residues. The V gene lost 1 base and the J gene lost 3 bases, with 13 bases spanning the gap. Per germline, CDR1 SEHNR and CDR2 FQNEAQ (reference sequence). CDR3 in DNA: TGTGCCAGCAGCTTAGGCGCGGGGCAGGGCTACGAGCAGTACTTC. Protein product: CASSLGAGQGYEQYF.

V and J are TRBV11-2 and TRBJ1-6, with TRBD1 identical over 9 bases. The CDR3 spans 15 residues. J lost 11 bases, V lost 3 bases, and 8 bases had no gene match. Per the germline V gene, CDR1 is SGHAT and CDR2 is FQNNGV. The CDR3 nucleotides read TGTGCCAGCAGCTTGCTACAGGGGGCGAAGCCACCCCTCCACTTT. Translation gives CASSLLQGAKPPLHF.

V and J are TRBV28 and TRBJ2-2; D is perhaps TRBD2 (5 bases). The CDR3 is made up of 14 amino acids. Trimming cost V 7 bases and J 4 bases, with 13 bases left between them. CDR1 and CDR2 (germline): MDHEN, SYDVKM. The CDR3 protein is CASNVAIGTGELFF. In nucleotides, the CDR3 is TGTGCCAGCAATGTAGCGATAGGCACCGGGGAGCTGTTTTTT.

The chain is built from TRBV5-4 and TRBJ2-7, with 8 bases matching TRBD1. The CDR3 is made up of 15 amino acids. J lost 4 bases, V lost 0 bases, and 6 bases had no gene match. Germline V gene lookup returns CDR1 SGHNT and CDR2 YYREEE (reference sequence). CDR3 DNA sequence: TGTGCCAGCAGCTTGGGGCAGGGGGCATGGTACGAGCAGTACTTC. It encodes CASSLGQGAWYEQYF. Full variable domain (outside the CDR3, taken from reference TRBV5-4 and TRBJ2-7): ETGVTQSPTHLIKTRGQQVTLRCSSQSGHNTVSWYQQALGQGPQFIFQYYREEENGRGNFPPRFSGLQFPNYSSELNVNALELDDSALYLCASSLGQGAWYEQYFGPGTRLTVT.

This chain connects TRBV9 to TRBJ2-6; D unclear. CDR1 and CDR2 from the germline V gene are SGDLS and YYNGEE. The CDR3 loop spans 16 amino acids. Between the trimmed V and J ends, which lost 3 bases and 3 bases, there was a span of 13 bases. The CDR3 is CASSGPPGLGANVLTF. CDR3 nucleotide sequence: TGTGCCAGCAGCGGGCCCCCAGGTCTTGGGGCCAACGTCCTGACTTTC.

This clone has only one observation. For the CDR3, the DNA is TGTGCCAGTAGTACCTCCGGGGGGCGAAATGAGCAGTTCTTC. Protein product: CASSTSGGRNEQFF. The chain joins TRBV19 to TRBJ2-1, with D perhaps matching TRBD2 (7 bases). CDR3 size: 14 residues. V lost 4 bases to trimming and J lost 7 bases, with 14 bases between them. Germline V CDR1 and CDR2: LNHDA, SQIVND (reference sequence).

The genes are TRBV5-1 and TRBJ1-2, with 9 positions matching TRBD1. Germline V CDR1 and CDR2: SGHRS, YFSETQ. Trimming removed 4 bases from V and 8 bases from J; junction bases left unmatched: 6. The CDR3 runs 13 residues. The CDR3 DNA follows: TGCGCCAGCAGCCCCCGGGACAGGGCCGGCTACACCTTC. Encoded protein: CASSPRDRAGYTF.

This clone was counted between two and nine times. The CDR3 coding sequence is TGTGCCAGCTCCCCCGCAGGCTACGAGCAGTACTTC. Translation gives CASSPAGYEQYF. The chain links TRBV18 to TRBJ2-7; D gene unclear. The CDR3 runs to 12 residues. Germline V gene data show CDR1 as KGHSH and CDR2 as LQKENI. V was cut by 6 bases and J by 3 bases, with 9 bases left in between.

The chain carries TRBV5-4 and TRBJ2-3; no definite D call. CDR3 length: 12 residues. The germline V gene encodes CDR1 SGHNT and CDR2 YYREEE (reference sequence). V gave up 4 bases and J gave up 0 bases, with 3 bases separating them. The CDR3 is CASSLSTDTQYF. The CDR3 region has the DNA TGTGCCAGCAGCCTTAGCACAGATACGCAGTATTTT.

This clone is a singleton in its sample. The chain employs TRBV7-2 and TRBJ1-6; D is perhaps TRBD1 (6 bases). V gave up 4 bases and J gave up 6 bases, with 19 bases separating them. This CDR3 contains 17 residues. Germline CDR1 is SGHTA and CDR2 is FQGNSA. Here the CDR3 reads CASSYFVVGAGNSPLHF. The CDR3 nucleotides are TGTGCCAGCAGCTACTTCGTGGTGGGGGCCGGTAATTCACCCCTCCACTTT.

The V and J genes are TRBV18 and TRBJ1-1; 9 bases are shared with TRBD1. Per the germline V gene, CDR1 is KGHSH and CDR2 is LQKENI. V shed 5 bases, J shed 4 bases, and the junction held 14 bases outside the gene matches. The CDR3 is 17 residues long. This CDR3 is CASSSTGTGKVGTEAFF. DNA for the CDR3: TGTGCCAGCTCATCCACCGGGACAGGGAAGGTGGGCACTGAAGCTTTCTTT.

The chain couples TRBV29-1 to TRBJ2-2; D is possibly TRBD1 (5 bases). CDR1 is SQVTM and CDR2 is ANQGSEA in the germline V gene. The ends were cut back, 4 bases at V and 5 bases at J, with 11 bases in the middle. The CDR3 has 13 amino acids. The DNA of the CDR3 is TGCAGCGTTGTTGACCGACAGACCGGGGAGCTGTTTTTT. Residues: CSVVDRQTGELFF.

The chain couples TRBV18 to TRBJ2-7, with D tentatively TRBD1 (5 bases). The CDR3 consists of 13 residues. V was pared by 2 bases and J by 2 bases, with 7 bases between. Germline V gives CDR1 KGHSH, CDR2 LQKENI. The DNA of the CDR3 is TGTGCCAGCTCACCAGAGACAGCCTACGAGCAGTACTTC. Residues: CASSPETAYEQYF. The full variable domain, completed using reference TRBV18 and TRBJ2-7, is NAGVMQNPRHLVRRRGQEARLRCSPMKGHSHVYWYRQLPEEGLKFMVYLQKENIIDESGMPKERFSAEFPKEGPSILRIQQVVRGDSAAYFCASSPETAYEQYFGPGTRLTVT.